The 16 T cell receptor beta chains below come from one sample, sequenced in a study of T cell repertoires in cytomegalovirus infection. One entry per CDR3 protein, called by TCRdb with MiXCR from the reads. The repertoire holds about 260,000 distinct CDR3 sequences, with roughly 15% as singletons. The specimen was PBMCs. Receptors were obtained from a human donor in good health (CMV status not recorded). Some clones in this sample may be carry-over from other donors' samples.

This clonotype was seen repeatedly, ten times or more. The chain has TRBV4-1 and TRBJ2-1; no reliable D call. Germline CDR1 and CDR2: MGHRA and YSYEKL. The V end was cut by 0 bases, the J end by 4 bases, with 16 bases between. The CDR3 sequence is 17 residues long. The CDR3 nucleotides are TGCGCCAGCAGCCAAGATATTTTTGGGGTGGGATACAATGAGCAGTTCTTC. Translating it yields CASSQDIFGVGYNEQFF.

This clonotype was counted at least ten times. The CDR3 reads CASSVGQGNTIYF. CDR3 nucleotide sequence: TGTGCCAGCAGCGTCGGACAGGGAAACACCATATATTTT. The chain is built from TRBV5-4 and TRBJ1-3, with D perhaps TRBD1 (6 bases). Germline assignment: CDR1 SGHNT and CDR2 YYREEE (reference sequence). The CDR3 length is 13 residues. The V end was cut by 4 bases, the J end by 4 bases, with 9 bases between. Variable domain in full (rest from reference TRBV5-4 and TRBJ1-3): ETGVTQSPTHLIKTRGQQVTLRCSSQSGHNTVSWYQQALGQGPQFIFQYYREEENGRGNFPPRFSGLQFPNYSSELNVNALELDDSALYLCASSVGQGNTIYFGEGSWLTVV.

This clonotype was counted at least ten times. V gene TRBV7-2 combines with J gene TRBJ2-7, with D maybe TRBD2 (6 bases). V lost 5 bases, J lost 6 bases, and 11 bases lay in between. Looked up from germline, CDR1 is SGHTA and CDR2 is FQGNSA. The CDR3 loop spans 12 amino acids. The CDR3 DNA is TGTGCCAGCAGCCAGACTAGTGGCGAGCAGTACTTC. Protein: CASSQTSGEQYF.

This clonotype was counted many times. The chain joins TRBV7-2 to TRBJ2-5; D is ambiguous. V gave up 4 bases and J gave up 4 bases, with 13 bases separating them. Per germline, CDR1 SGHTA and CDR2 FQGNSA. The CDR3 is made up of 14 amino acids. The CDR3 DNA reads TGTGCCAGCAGCTACCGTCCCACCCTAGAGACCCAGTACTTC. This translates into CASSYRPTLETQYF.

This clonotype was detected a few times. The V and J genes are TRBV29-1 and TRBJ2-1; 13 bases agree with TRBD2. This CDR3 spans 14 amino acids. The junction had 8 bases not matched to a gene; V was cut back by 7 bases and J by 8 bases. CDR1 is SQVTM and CDR2 is ANQGSEA in the germline V gene. Here the CDR3 reads CSASTSGRLDEQFF. CDR3 coding DNA: TGCAGCGCCTCGACTAGCGGGAGGTTGGATGAGCAGTTCTTC.

This clonotype was seen a few times. This CDR3 reads CASSSRGLALQDTQYF. The CDR3 DNA is TGTGCCAGCAGCTCCCGCGGACTAGCGTTGCAAGATACGCAGTATTTT. The chain employs TRBV11-1 and TRBJ2-3, with 9 bases lining up with TRBD2. V lost 4 bases and J lost 5; bases outside the gene matches: 10. This CDR3 is built from 16 residues. Germline V CDR1 and CDR2: SGHAT, FQDESV (reference sequence).

Only a few counts were recorded for this clonotype. A junction boundary mismatches the germline segment, possibly from a read error. J is TRBJ2-5 and V is TRBV5-1; D remains ambiguous. Germline V gene data show CDR1 as SGHRS and CDR2 as YFSETQ. The CDR3 has 14 residues. CDR3 amino acids: CASSTLWGEDTQYF. As DNA, the CDR3 is TGCGCCAGCAGCACCCTTTGGGGTGAAGATACCCAGTACTTC.

This clonotype was picked up a small number of times. CDR3 residues: CSARDRTLNEKLFF. As DNA, the CDR3 is TGCAGTGCTAGAGATCGGACTTTAAATGAAAAACTGTTTTTT. This chain uses TRBV20-1 with TRBJ1-4; D not resolved. Germline V gives CDR1 DFQATT, CDR2 SNEGSKA (reference sequence). The CDR3 spans 14 residues. V dropped 0 bases and J dropped 5 bases, with 10 bases sitting between them.

This clonotype was detected only a few times. V is TRBV5-1 and J is TRBJ1-1, with D unresolved. Germline V gene sequence: CDR1 SGHRS, CDR2 YFSETQ. V was clipped by 4 bases and J by 10 bases, with 17 bases between them. The CDR3 extends over 13 amino acids. The CDR3 spells CASSEGPGLGAFF. The CDR3 nucleotides read TGCGCCAGCAGCGAAGGTCCCGGACTGGGAGCTTTCTTT.

This clonotype was counted ten times or more. This chain uses TRBV7-2 with TRBJ2-5, with D unresolved. The CDR3 totals 13 residues. The germline V and J ends were trimmed by 5 bases and 4 bases, with 11 bases remaining between them. CDR1 and CDR2 from the germline V gene are SGHTA and FQGNSA. The CDR3 region has the DNA TGTGCCAGCAGCCCACCGGTGGGAGAGACCCAGTACTTC. Translating gives CASSPPVGETQYF.

This clonotype was detected many times. J is TRBJ2-1 and V is TRBV28, with TRBD2 matching over 10 bases. V trimming: 1 base; J trimming: 4 bases; junction bases outside the gene matches: 7. CDR1 is MDHEN, CDR2 SYDVKM, per germline. The CDR3 spans 17 residues. The CDR3 nucleotides are TGTGCCAGCAGTTTATCGGGACTAGCGCTTTTTTACAATGAGCAGTTCTTC. Its translation is CASSLSGLALFYNEQFF.

This clonotype was observed many times. The chain uses TRBV12-3 or TRBV12-4 and TRBJ1-1, with unresolved D. The CDR3 consists of 14 residues. V was shortened by 6 bases and J by 1 base, with 12 bases between the two germline ends. CDR3 region: CASSARAGNTEAFF. DNA for the CDR3: TGTGCCAGCAGCGCTAGGGCAGGGAACACTGAAGCTTTCTTT.

This chain joins TRBV15 and TRBJ1-1; D not resolved. The CDR3 has 15 residues. Germline V CDR1 and CDR2: LNHNV, YYDKDF (reference sequence). The V and J ends lost 0 bases and 4 bases respectively, with 12 bases between them. Written as DNA, the CDR3 is TGTGCCACCAGCAGAGATCATGGCCAGCTCACTGAAGCTTTCTTT. Protein product: CATSRDHGQLTEAFF.

Only a few counts were recorded for this clonotype. The rearrangement joins TRBV6-2 or TRBV6-3 to TRBJ2-1; D might be TRBD2 (5 bases). The CDR3 spans 11 residues. V lost 5 bases and J lost 10, with 9 bases in between. Looked up from germline, CDR1 is MNHEY and CDR2 is SVGEGT. The CDR3 nucleotides are TGTGCCAGCAGTCGACTACCAGAGCAGTTCTTC. Amino acids: CASSRLPEQFF.

This clonotype was found many times. The chain uses TRBV5-1 and TRBJ2-2; D uncertain. This CDR3 is built from 11 residues. Germline values: CDR1 SGHRS, CDR2 YFSETQ. The V end was cut by 6 bases, the J end by 1 base, with 1 base between. Here the CDR3 DNA reads TGCGCCAGCAAGAACACCGGGGAGCTGTTTTTT. Encoded protein: CASKNTGELFF.

This chain uses TRBV5-4 with TRBJ2-1, with a tentative D call TRBD2 (7 bases). Germline CDR1 is SGHNT and CDR2 is YYREEE (reference sequence). V lost 0 bases, J lost 7 bases, and 17 bases lay in between. CDR3 length: 16 residues. The DNA of the CDR3 is TGTGCCAGCAGCTTGGACATAGGGGGGGCGTTTAATGAGCAGTTCTTC. It codes for CASSLDIGGAFNEQFF.